There are a few counts of the clone carrying this T cell receptor (beta chain). A much larger clone sits a single nucleotide away, making a read error possible. From germline, CDR1 is MNHNS and CDR2 SASEGT. Deletions cut 4 bases from V and 5 bases from J, with 7 bases between. CDR3 length equals 12 residues. These data are taken from a study of tumor-infiltrating lymphocytes in primary liver carcinoma. Unsorted whole blood yielded blood RNA, and germline DNA was extracted as well. Synthesis of TCR beta cDNA was carried out from 450 to 500 ng total RNA with a constant-region primer. Generation of the TCR beta libraries relied on three nested multiplex PCR rounds using slightly modified ARM-PCR. A C-beta reverse primer and TRBV1-TRBV30 forward primers served in each of the first two PCR rounds, at about 10 cycles apiece. One entry per CDR3 protein, called by TCRdb with MiXCR from the multiplex PCR reads. The data show about 210,000 distinct CDR3 sequences, 65% seen once.

This chain connects TRBV6-1 to TRBJ2-3, with D possibly TRBD2 on 6 matching bases. This TCR was recovered from a woman in her fifties or sixties with primary liver carcinoma and hepatitis B virus infection. Specimen: peripheral blood. This chain's CDR3 is CASSVEGDTQYF. The CDR3 DNA sequence: TGTGCCAGCAGTGTGGAGGGAGATACGCAGTATTTT.